This TCR beta chain was observed in a study of shared clonotypes between healthy human individuals. CD8 cells classed as naive were CD45RO-negative and positively selected for CCR7, excluding terminally differentiated effector memory CD45RA+ cells. CDR1 is MNHEY and CDR2 is SVGAGI in the germline V gene. The CDR3 length is 16 residues. The V and J ends lost 2 bases and 5 bases, in that order; junction bases with no gene match: 6. The assay was immunoSEQ multiplex PCR, and TCRdb's table has in-frame clones only and misses some. The sample holds roughly 590,000 clones, about 95% seen once. The chain couples TRBV6-5 to TRBJ2-1, with 10 bases matching TRBD2. The TCR was taken from a woman aged 25-40 years in good health. Material for sequencing was naive CD8+ T cells sorted from blood. The CDR3 coding sequence is TGTGCCAGCAGTTACCTCGGACTAGCGGAAGACAATGAGCAGTTCTTC. Its translation is CASSYLGLAEDNEQFF.